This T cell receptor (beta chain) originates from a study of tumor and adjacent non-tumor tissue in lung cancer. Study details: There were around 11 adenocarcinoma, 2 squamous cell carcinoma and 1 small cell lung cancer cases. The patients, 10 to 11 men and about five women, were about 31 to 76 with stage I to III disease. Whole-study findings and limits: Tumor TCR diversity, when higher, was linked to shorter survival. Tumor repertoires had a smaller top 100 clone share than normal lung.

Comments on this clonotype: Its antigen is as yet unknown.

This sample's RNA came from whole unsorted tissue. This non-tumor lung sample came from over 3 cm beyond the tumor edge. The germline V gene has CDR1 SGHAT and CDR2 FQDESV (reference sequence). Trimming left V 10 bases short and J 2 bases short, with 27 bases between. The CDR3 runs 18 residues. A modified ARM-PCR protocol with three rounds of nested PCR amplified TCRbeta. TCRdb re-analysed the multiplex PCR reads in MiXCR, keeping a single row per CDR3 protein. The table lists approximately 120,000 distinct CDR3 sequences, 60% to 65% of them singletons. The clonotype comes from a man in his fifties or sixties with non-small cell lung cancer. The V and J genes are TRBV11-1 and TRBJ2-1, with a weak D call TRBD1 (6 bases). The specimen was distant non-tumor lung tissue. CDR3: CANRDTLGGRAPYNEQFF. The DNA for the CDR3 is TGTGCCAACAGGGATACCCTAGGCGGTAGGGCCCCCTACAATGAGCAGTTCTTC.